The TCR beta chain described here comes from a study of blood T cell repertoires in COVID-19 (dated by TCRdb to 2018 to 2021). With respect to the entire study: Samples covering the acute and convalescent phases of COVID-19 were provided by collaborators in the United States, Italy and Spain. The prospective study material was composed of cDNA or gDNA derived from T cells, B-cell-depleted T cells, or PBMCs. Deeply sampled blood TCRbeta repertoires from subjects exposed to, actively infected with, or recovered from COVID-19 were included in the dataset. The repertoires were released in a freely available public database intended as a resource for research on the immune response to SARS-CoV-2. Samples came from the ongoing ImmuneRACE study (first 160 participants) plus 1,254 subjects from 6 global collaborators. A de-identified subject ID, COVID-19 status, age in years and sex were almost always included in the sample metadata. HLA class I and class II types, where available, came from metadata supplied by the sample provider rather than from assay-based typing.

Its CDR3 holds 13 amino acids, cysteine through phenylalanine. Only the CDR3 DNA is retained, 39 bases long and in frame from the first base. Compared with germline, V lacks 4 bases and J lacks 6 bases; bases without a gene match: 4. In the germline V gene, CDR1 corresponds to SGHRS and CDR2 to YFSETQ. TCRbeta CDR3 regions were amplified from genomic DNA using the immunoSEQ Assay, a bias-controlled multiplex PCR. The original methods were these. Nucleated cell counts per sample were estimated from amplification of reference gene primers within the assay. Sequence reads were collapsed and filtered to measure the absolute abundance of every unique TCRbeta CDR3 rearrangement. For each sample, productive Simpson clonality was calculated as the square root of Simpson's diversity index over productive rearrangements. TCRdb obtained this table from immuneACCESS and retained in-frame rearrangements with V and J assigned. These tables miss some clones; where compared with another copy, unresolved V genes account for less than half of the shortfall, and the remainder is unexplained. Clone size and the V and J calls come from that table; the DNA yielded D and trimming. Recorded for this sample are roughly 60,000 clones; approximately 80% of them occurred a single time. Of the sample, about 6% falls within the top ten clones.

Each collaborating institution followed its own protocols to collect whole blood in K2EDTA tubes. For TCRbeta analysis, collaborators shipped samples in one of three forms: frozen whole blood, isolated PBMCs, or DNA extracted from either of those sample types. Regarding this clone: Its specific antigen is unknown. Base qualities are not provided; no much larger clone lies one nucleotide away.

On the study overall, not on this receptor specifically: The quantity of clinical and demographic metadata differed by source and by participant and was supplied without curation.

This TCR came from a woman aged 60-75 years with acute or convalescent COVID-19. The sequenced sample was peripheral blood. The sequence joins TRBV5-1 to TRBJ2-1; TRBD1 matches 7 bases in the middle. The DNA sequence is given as TGCGCCAGCAGCCTCGACAGGGTCAATGAGCAGTTCTTC. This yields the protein CASSLDRVNEQFF.